One and the same sample provided the 20 T cell receptor beta chains below, sequenced in a study of naive CD8 T cells in extremely preterm neonates. TCRdb's table, derived via immunoSEQ multiplex PCR, lists solely in-frame clones and lacks some. The table includes several thousand clones, about 98% detected once. The material sequenced was naive CD8+ T cells from blood. These receptors were taken from a human donor in good health.

The chain combines TRBV15 with TRBJ2-7; 9 nucleotides match TRBD2. The CDR3 consists of 15 residues. Germline V gene sequence: CDR1 LNHNV, CDR2 YYDKDF (reference sequence). With V trimmed by 1 base and J by 3 bases, 4 bases remained unmatched. The CDR3 here is CATSRGGGADYEQYF. CDR3 bases: TGTGCCACCAGCAGAGGCGGGGGGGCTGACTACGAGCAGTACTTC.

V usage is TRBV28 and J usage is TRBJ2-3, with D unresolved. CDR1 is MDHEN and CDR2 is SYDVKM in the germline V gene. The CDR3 has 13 residues. Trimming took 3 bases from V and 0 from J, leaving 4 bases between them. CDR3 DNA sequence: TGTGCCAGCAGTTTTTCGAGCACAGATACGCAGTATTTT. It translates to CASSFSSTDTQYF.

This CDR3 reads CASSLGNGERETQYF. CDR3 sequence (DNA): TGTGCCAGCAGTTTAGGGAACGGGGAGAGAGAGACCCAGTACTTC. This chain uses TRBV27 with TRBJ2-5; a possible D gene is TRBD2 (5 bases). The CDR3 sequence is 15 residues long. Germline V CDR1 and CDR2: MNHEY, SMNVEV (reference sequence). Trimming cost V 2 bases and J 4 bases, with 14 bases left between them.

The V and J genes are TRBV7-9 and TRBJ2-1; the match to TRBD2 covers 11 bases. CDR3 size: 17 residues. The V gene's germline CDR1 is SEHNR and CDR2 FQNEAQ (reference sequence). V was pared by 3 bases and J by 8 bases, with 12 bases of the junction left unmatched. The CDR3 region is CASSFSKTSGRLDEQFF. The CDR3 nucleotides read TGTGCCAGCAGCTTCTCCAAAACTAGCGGGAGACTCGATGAGCAGTTCTTC.

The chain combines TRBV6-5 with TRBJ2-1, with D maybe TRBD2 (6 bases). The CDR3 totals 16 residues. Germline CDR1 and CDR2: MNHEY and SVGAGI. V was trimmed by 4 bases and J by 1 base, leaving 14 bases between them. DNA of the CDR3: TGTGCCAGCAGTTCCCTTGGCGGGGATTCCTACAATGAGCAGTTCTTC. The encoded protein is CASSSLGGDSYNEQFF.

The rearrangement links TRBV2 to TRBJ1-4, with D perhaps matching TRBD1 (6 bases). The germline V gene has CDR1 SNHLY and CDR2 FYNNEI. This CDR3 has 13 residues. Deletions cut 5 bases from V and 4 bases from J, with 8 bases between. CDR3 in amino acids: CASSQGFNEKLFF. CDR3 nucleotides: TGTGCCAGCAGTCAGGGGTTTAATGAAAAACTGTTTTTT.

The V and J genes are TRBV15 and TRBJ1-1, with TRBD1 matching over 7 bases. CDR1 is LNHNV, CDR2 YYDKDF, per germline (reference sequence). This CDR3 is built from 16 residues. Trimming at V came to 0 bases and at J to 3 bases, leaving 7 bases not matched to a gene. CDR3 in amino acids: CATSRDRAGGYTEAFF. CDR3 sequence (DNA): TGTGCCACCAGCAGAGATAGGGCAGGGGGGTACACTGAAGCTTTCTTT.

The V gene is TRBV2, the J gene TRBJ2-6, with a weak D call TRBD1 (6 bases). Germline V gene data show CDR1 as SNHLY and CDR2 as FYNNEI. The CDR3 is 15 residues long. The ends were cut back, 6 bases at V and 0 bases at J, with 9 bases in the middle. CDR3 coding DNA: TGTGCCAGCAGGGAGACAGGCTCTGGGGCCAACGTCCTGACTTTC. This gives the protein CASRETGSGANVLTF.

V and J are TRBV11-2 and TRBJ2-3, with TRBD2 matching over 8 bases. The ends lost 2 bases at V and 5 bases at J; junction bases unmatched: 6. In germline, CDR1 is SGHAT, CDR2 FQNNGV. This CDR3 has 15 residues. CDR3 bases: TGTGCCAGCAGCTTAATCGGGGGGGCCTTAGATACGCAGTATTTT. This codes for CASSLIGGALDTQYF.

The chain has TRBV7-2 and TRBJ1-1; D perhaps matches TRBD1 (6 bases). This CDR3 is 13 amino acids long. V was trimmed by 1 base and J by 6 bases, leaving 9 bases between them. Germline loops: CDR1 SGHTA, CDR2 FQGNSA. The CDR3 DNA is TGTGCCAGCAGCTTAGGTGGGGGCCCTGAAGCTTTCTTT. Protein product: CASSLGGGPEAFF. Variable domain in full (rest from reference TRBV7-2 and TRBJ1-1): GAGVSQSPSNKVTEKGKDVELRCDPISGHTALYWYRQSLGQGLEFLIYFQGNSAPDKSGLPSDRFSAERTGGSVSTLTIQRTQQEDSAVYLCASSLGGGPEAFFGQGTRLTVV.

This rearrangement joins TRBV28 to TRBJ2-7; 10 bases agree with TRBD2. CDR1 and CDR2 (germline): MDHEN, SYDVKM. The CDR3 loop spans 14 amino acids. The J segment lost 3 bases and the V segment lost 5 bases, leaving 4 bases of the junction unmatched. CDR3 sequence: CASSPTSGDYEQYF. Here the CDR3 DNA reads TGTGCCAGCAGTCCCACTAGCGGGGACTACGAGCAGTACTTC.

This chain uses TRBV10-3 with TRBJ2-5, with 9 nucleotides matching TRBD1. This CDR3 has 14 amino acids. Trimming took 3 bases from V and 2 from J; bases not matched to a gene: 1. CDR1 is ENHRY and CDR2 is SYGVKD in the germline V gene. Here the CDR3 reads CAISDGQGQETQYF. DNA of the CDR3: TGTGCCATCAGTGATGGACAGGGGCAAGAGACCCAGTACTTC.

V gene TRBV27 combines with J gene TRBJ2-1; 11 positions match TRBD2. Trimming at V came to 6 bases and at J to 5 bases, leaving 3 bases not matched to a gene. The germline V gene has CDR1 MNHEY and CDR2 SMNVEV (reference sequence). The CDR3 has 14 residues. The CDR3 nucleotides read TGTGCCAGCAGGGTGGGACTAGCGGACAATGAGCAGTTCTTC. As protein: CASRVGLADNEQFF.

V is TRBV19 and J is TRBJ1-4; D is unclear. This CDR3 comprises 18 residues. Germline V gene sequence: CDR1 LNHDA, CDR2 SQIVND (reference sequence). Trimming removed 4 bases from V and 0 bases from J, with 18 bases in between. CDR3 DNA sequence: TGTGCCAGTAGTACCCGGGGTGATGCTTATGCAACTAATGAAAAACTGTTTTTT. Translation gives CASSTRGDAYATNEKLFF. The full variable domain, completed using reference TRBV19 and TRBJ1-4, is DGGITQSPKYLFRKEGQNVTLSCEQNLNHDAMYWYRQDPGQGLRLIYYSQIVNDFQKGDIAEGYSVSREKKESFPLTVTSAQKNPTAFYLCASSTRGDAYATNEKLFFGSGTQLSVL.

V and J are TRBV6-1 and TRBJ1-1; no definite D call. Trimming took off 0 bases at V and 8 bases at J, with 13 bases between the two ends. This CDR3 is 14 amino acids long. Germline CDR1 and CDR2: MNHNS and SASEGT. The CDR3 protein is CASSEASGSTEAFF. The CDR3, as DNA: TGTGCCAGCAGTGAAGCTTCGGGAAGCACCGAAGCTTTCTTT.

This clone was picked up one time. This chain uses TRBV13 with TRBJ2-7; no reliable D call. The CDR3 has 15 amino acids. The germline V gene has CDR1 PRHDT and CDR2 FYEKMQ (reference sequence). V lost 5 bases, J lost 2 bases, and 16 bases lay in between. Written as DNA, the CDR3 is TGTGCCAGCAGCGATAATAAGGATGGGGCCTACGAGCAGTACGTC. It specifies CASSDNKDGAYEQYV.

The chain uses TRBV21-1 and TRBJ1-1; the table's D gene call, TRBD1, was not cross checked with the DNA. TRBV21-1 is a pseudogene segment. The CDR3 consists of 16 residues. CDR3 nucleotide sequence: TGTGCCAGCAGCAAAGAGATAGGCAGGTGGGTCACTGAAGCTTTCTTT. This codes for CASSKEIGRWVTEAFF.

This rearrangement joins TRBV19 to TRBJ1-3; 9 bases align to TRBD1. In germline, CDR1 is LNHDA, CDR2 SQIVND (reference sequence). V gave up 7 bases and J gave up 3 bases; unmatched junction bases: 4. The CDR3 is 14 amino acids. The CDR3 DNA is TGTGCCAGTATGGACAGGGGTTATGGAAACACCATATATTTT. It is translated as CASMDRGYGNTIYF.

V is TRBV5-6 and J is TRBJ2-7, with 9 bases identical to TRBD2. J gave up 0 bases and V 4 bases, and 8 bases lay outside the gene matches. Germline V lookup: CDR1 SGHDT, CDR2 YYEEEE. The CDR3 runs 16 residues. The CDR3 spells CASSGTAGGPSYEQYF. In DNA form, the CDR3 reads TGTGCCAGCAGCGGGACCGCGGGGGGGCCCTCCTACGAGCAGTACTTC.

In its sample, this clone was seen once. J is TRBJ1-5 and V is TRBV19; perhaps TRBD1 as D (5 bases). Between the trimmed V and J ends, which lost 4 bases and 0 bases, there was a span of 7 bases. This CDR3 has 14 amino acids. Germline V gene lookup returns CDR1 LNHDA and CDR2 SQIVND (reference sequence). The CDR3 DNA sequence: TGTGCCAGTAGTACCGACAGTAGCAATCAGCCCCAGCATTTT. It encodes CASSTDSSNQPQHF.